This TCR beta chain originates from a study of T cells in tuberculosis. V was trimmed by 4 bases and J by 3 bases, leaving 13 bases between them. The germline V gene has CDR1 SGDLS and CDR2 YYNGEE. The length of the CDR3 is 15 residues. The assay was immunoSEQ multiplex PCR, and TCRdb's table has in-frame clones only and misses some. The repertoire holds roughly 33,000 clones, just over 90% seen once, with roughly 2% in the top ten. The sequence derives from a donor between 10 and 35 years old with latent tuberculosis or without tuberculosis infection. The rearrangement joins TRBV9 to TRBJ2-2; possible D gene TRBD2, 5 bases. Sequencing input: PBMCs. Written as DNA, the CDR3 is TGTGCCAGCAGCCCCCGGGGTACCTACACCGGGGAGCTGTTTTTT. Protein sequence: CASSPRGTYTGELFF.